This T cell receptor beta chain derives from a study of T cells in localized non-small cell lung cancer. Findings and caveats of the study: Uninvolved adjacent lung showed higher T cell clonality than tumor. Adjacent lung had a median approximately 57 of the 100 largest tumor clones. Patients showing higher blood T cell density tended to see longer overall survival.

Germline V CDR1 and CDR2: GTSNPN, SVGIG (reference sequence). CDR3 length: 12 amino acids. V lost 5 bases and J lost 4; bases outside the gene matches: 1. The assay was immunoSEQ multiplex PCR, and TCRdb's table has in-frame clones only and misses some. The sample records 2,000 to 2,500 clones, around 30% being singletons. Of note for this clone: Its antigen remains unidentified.

The sequence derives from a female donor over 55 with stage I squamous cell lung carcinoma. The sample here was normal lung tissue next to the tumor, taken before any cancer treatment. This chain joins TRBV30 and TRBJ1-3; 8 nucleotides agree with TRBD1. This CDR3 is CAWGQGGNTIYF. The CDR3 DNA reads as TGTGCCTGGGGACAGGGAGGAAACACCATATATTTT.